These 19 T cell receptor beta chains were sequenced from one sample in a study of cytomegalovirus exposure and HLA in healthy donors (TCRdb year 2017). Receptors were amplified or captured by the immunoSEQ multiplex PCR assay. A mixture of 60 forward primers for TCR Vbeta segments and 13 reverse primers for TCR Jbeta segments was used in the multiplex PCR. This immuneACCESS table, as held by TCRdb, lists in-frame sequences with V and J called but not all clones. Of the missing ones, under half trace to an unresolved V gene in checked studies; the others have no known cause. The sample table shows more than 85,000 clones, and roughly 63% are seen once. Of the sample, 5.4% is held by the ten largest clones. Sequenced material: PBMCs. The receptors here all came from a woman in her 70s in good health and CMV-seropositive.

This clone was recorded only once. The CDR3, as DNA: TGTGCCAGCAGTCCTGAGGGCTCCCGTGCCGAGACCCAGTACTTC. Translated: CASSPEGSRAETQYF. This chain connects TRBV2 to TRBJ2-5; possible D gene TRBD2, 5 bases. Germline V gene lookup returns CDR1 SNHLY and CDR2 FYNNEI. The V end was cut by 5 bases, the J end by 5 bases, with 18 bases between. The CDR3 consists of 15 residues.

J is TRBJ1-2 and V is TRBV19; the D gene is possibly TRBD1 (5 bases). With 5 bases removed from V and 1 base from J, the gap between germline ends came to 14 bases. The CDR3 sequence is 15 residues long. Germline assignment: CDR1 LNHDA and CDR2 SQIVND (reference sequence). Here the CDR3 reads CASSPGTAVNYGYTF. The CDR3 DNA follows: TGTGCCAGTAGTCCCGGGACTGCCGTTAACTATGGCTACACCTTC.

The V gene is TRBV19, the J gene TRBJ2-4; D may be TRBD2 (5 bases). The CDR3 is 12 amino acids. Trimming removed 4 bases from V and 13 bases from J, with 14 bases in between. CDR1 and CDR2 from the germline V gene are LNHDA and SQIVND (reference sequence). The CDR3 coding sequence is TGTGCCAGTAGTACTGGACTCCCGCGCCAGTACTTC. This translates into CASSTGLPRQYF.

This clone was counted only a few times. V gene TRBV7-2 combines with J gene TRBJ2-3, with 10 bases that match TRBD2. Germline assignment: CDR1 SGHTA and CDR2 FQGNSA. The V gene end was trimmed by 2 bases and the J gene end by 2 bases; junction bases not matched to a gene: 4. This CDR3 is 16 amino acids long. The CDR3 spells CASSLRSGGYTDTQYF. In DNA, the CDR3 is TGTGCCAGCAGCTTACGTAGCGGGGGGTACACAGATACGCAGTATTTT.

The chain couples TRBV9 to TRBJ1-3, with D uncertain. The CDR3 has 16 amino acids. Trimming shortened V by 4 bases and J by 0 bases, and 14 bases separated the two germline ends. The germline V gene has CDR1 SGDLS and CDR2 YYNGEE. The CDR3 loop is CASSSDGSISGNTIYF. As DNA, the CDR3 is TGTGCCAGCAGCTCCGACGGGTCGATCTCTGGAAACACCATATATTTT.

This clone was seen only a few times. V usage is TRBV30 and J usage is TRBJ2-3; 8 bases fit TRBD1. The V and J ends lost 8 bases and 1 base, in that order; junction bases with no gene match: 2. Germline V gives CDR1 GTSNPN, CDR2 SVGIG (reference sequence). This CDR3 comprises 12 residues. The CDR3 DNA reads TGTGCCGGGGGACAGGGCACAGATACGCAGTATTTT. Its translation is CAGGQGTDTQYF.

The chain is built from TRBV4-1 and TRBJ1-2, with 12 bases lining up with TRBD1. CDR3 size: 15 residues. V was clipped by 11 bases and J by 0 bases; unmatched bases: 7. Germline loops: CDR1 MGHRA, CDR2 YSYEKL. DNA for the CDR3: TGCGCCGCTGGGACAGGGGGCAGAGCTAACTATGGCTACACCTTC. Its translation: CAAGTGGRANYGYTF.

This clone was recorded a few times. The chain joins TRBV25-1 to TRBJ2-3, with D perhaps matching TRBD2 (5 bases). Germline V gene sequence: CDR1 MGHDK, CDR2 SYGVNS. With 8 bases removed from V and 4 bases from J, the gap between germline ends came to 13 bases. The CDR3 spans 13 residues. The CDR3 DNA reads TGTGCCAGCCGGCTCGGAGGCGCAGATACGCAGTATTTT. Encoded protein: CASRLGGADTQYF.

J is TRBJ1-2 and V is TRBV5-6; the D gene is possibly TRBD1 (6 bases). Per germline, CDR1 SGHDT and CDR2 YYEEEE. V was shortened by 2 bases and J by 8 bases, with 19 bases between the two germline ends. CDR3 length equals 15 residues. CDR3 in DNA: TGTGCCAGCAGCTTCGACAGGTCTAAGCCTTGGGGCTACACCTTC. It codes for CASSFDRSKPWGYTF.

The CDR3 nucleotides read TGTGCCAGCAGTGTAGGGGGCGTCCAATTCGAGCAGTACTTC. Its translation: CASSVGGVQFEQYF. The chain has TRBV2 and TRBJ2-7; TRBD1 agrees at 7 bases. V lost 4 bases to trimming and J lost 6 bases; unmatched junction nucleotides: 9. CDR3 length: 14 amino acids. From germline, CDR1 is SNHLY and CDR2 FYNNEI. The full variable domain, rest sourced from reference TRBV2 and TRBJ2-7, is EPEVTQTPSHQVTQMGQEVILRCVPISNHLYFYWYRQILGQKVEFLVSFYNNEISEKSEIFDDQFSVERPDGSNFTLKIRSTKLEDSAMYFCASSVGGVQFEQYFGPGTRLTVT.

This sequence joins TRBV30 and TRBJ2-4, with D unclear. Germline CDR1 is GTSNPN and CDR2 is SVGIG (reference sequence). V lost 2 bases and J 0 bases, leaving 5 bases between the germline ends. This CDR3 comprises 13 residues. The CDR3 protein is CAWSPRAKNIQYF. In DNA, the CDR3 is TGTGCCTGGAGTCCGAGAGCCAAAAACATTCAGTACTTC.

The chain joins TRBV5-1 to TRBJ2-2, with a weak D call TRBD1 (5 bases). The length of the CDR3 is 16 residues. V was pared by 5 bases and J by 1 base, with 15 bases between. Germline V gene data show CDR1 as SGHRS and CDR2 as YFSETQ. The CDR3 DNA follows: TGCGCCAGCAGTCAAAACCCACAGGTGAACACCGGGGAGCTGTTTTTT. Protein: CASSQNPQVNTGELFF.

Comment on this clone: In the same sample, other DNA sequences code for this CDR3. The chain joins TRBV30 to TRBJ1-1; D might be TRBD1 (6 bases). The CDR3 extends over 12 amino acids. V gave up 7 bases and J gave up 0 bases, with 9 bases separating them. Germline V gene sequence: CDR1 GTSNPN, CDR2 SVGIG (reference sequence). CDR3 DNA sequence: TGTGCCTCGGGACATTTGAACACTGAAGCTTTCTTT. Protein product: CASGHLNTEAFF.

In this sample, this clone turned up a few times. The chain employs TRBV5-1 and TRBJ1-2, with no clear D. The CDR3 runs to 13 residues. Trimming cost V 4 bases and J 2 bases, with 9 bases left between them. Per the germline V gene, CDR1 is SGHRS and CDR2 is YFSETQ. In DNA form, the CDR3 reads TGCGCCAGCAGCCCACAGCAAAACTATGGCTACACCTTC. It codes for CASSPQQNYGYTF.

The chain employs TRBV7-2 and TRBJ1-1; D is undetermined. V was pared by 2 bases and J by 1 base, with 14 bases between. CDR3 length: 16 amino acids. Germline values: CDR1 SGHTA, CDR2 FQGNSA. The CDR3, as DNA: TGTGCCAGCAGCTTAAGGTCCAGGCAATGGAACACTGAAGCTTTCTTT. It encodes CASSLRSRQWNTEAFF. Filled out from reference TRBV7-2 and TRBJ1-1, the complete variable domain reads GAGVSQSPSNKVTEKGKDVELRCDPISGHTALYWYRQSLGQGLEFLIYFQGNSAPDKSGLPSDRFSAERTGGSVSTLTIQRTQQEDSAVYLCASSLRSRQWNTEAFFGQGTRLTVV.

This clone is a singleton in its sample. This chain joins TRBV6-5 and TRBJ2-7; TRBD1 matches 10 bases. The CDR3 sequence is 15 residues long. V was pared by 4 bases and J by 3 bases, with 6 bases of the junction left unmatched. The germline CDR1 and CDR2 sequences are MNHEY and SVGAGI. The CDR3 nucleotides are TGTGCCAGCAGTTCGTGGGGACAGGGGCTCTACGAGCAGTACTTC. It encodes CASSSWGQGLYEQYF.

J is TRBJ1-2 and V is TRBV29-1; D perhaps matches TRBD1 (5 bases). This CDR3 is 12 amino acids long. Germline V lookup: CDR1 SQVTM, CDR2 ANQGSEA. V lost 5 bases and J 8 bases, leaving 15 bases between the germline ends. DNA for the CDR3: TGCAGCGTTTCCAGGGAGGGGCGCGGCTACACCTTC. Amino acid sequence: CSVSREGRGYTF.

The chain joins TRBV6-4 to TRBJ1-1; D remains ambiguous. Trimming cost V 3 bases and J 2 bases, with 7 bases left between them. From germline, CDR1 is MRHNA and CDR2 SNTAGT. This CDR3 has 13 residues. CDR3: CASSETRNTEAFF. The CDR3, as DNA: TGTGCCAGCAGTGAGACTAGAAACACTGAAGCTTTCTTT.

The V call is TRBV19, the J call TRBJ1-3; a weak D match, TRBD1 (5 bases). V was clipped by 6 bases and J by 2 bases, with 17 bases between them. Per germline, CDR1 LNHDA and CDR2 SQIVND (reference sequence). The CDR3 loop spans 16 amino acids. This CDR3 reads CASSSPGGTTGNTIYF. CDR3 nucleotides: TGTGCCAGTAGCAGTCCCGGGGGGACCACTGGAAACACCATATATTTT.